This T cell receptor beta chain emerged from a study of cytomegalovirus exposure and HLA in healthy donors. Regarding the study as a whole: There were 150 to 200 TCR beta chains listed as cytomegalovirus-associated.

The V end lost 0 bases, the J end lost 2 bases, and 10 bases lay between the germline ends. The CDR3 covers 15 residues. In germline, CDR1 is SGHNT, CDR2 YYREEE (reference sequence). A note on this clone: Antigen unknown.

Primers included in the PCR were 60 Vbeta and 13 Jbeta primers. Data came from immunoSEQ multiplex PCR; TCRdb stores just in-frame clones and leaves some out. This table has over 150,000 clones, about 64% appearing once. The chain joins TRBV5-4 to TRBJ2-3, with a weak D call TRBD2 (6 bases). This sequence was found in a man in his forties or fifties in good health and CMV-seronegative. The specimen was PBMCs. CDR3 in DNA: TGTGCCAGCAGCTTGGACGGGAGACACACAGATACGCAGTATTTT. Amino acids: CASSLDGRHTDTQYF.